This note documents a single T cell receptor beta chain sequence. The source of the sample is a study of blood T cell repertoires in COVID-19. Study background: Material from acute and convalescent COVID-19 was sourced from the United States, Italy and Spain.

The ends were cut back, 0 bases at V and 1 base at J, with 7 bases in the middle. Looked up from germline, CDR1 is LGHDT and CDR2 is YNNKEL (reference sequence). The CDR3 contains 15 residues. Participant age was roughly 18 to 90 years, and participants resided in roughly 25 US areas. The assay was immunoSEQ multiplex PCR, and TCRdb's table has in-frame clones only and misses some. This sample carries approximately 200,000 clones, 65% to 90% of them seen once, and the ten largest clones take approximately 4%. Input material: PBMCs or T cells enriched from blood (not recorded which). The TCR was taken from a woman aged 25 to 39 who had been exposed to COVID-19. This chain connects TRBV3-1 (or the pseudogene TRBV3-2) to TRBJ1-3; D uncertain. The CDR3 sequence is CASSQDYISGNTIYF. The CDR3 DNA reads TGTGCCAGCAGCCAAGACTATATTTCTGGAAACACCATATATTTT.